This entry lists 12 T cell receptor beta chains sequenced from one sample in a study of T cells in Graves' hyperthyroidism and ophthalmopathy. RNA transcripts gave rise to amplified TCR beta CDR3 regions. First-round RT-PCR with HTBI primers amplified the TCR CDR3 region. A single record per CDR3 protein comes from TCRdb applying MiXCR to the multiplex PCR reads. The repertoire holds some 510,000 distinct CDR3 sequences, with more than 20% as singletons. The sequenced sample was blood. The receptors stem from a man between 18 and 35 years old with Graves' hyperthyroidism.

V gene TRBV2 combines with J gene TRBJ2-2; weak D call: TRBD1 (7 bases). There are 13 residues in the CDR3. Germline CDR1 SNHLY, CDR2 FYNNEI. With 10 bases removed from V and 4 bases from J, the gap between germline ends came to 13 bases. The CDR3: CATAGQFTGELFF. For the CDR3, the DNA is TGTGCCACCGCGGGACAGTTCACCGGGGAGCTGTTTTTT.

This clonotype was seen at least ten times. An end of the junction differs from the germline gene, which may be a read error. The V and J genes are TRBV20-1 and TRBJ2-7; D uncertain. CDR3 length equals 11 residues. CDR1 is DFQATT, CDR2 SNEGSKA, per germline (reference sequence). The CDR3 sequence is CSARTYYEQYF. The CDR3 coding sequence is TGCAGTGCTAGAACTTACTACGAGCAGTACTTT.

The chain uses TRBV11-2 and TRBJ2-7; D is uncertain. The germline CDR1 and CDR2 sequences are SGHAT and FQNNGV. V was clipped by 5 bases and J by 0 bases, with 14 bases between them. The CDR3 sequence is 15 residues long. The CDR3 nucleotides are TGTGCCAGCAGCCCCACCCGGGCTGGCTCCTACGAGCAGTACTTC. Translation: CASSPTRAGSYEQYF.

This clonotype came up many times. The rearrangement joins TRBV19 to TRBJ1-5; the match to TRBD1 covers 7 bases. V trimming: 9 bases; J trimming: 2 bases; junction bases outside the gene matches: 10. Germline V lookup: CDR1 LNHDA, CDR2 SQIVND (reference sequence). This CDR3 spans 15 amino acids. CDR3 sequence reads: CASDRDLSGNQPQHF. The CDR3 bases are TGTGCCAGCGACAGGGACCTTTCGGGCAATCAGCCCCAGCATTTT.

This clonotype showed up many times. The chain uses TRBV12-3 or TRBV12-4 and TRBJ2-2; D may be TRBD1 or TRBD2 (5 bases each). The CDR3 spans 15 residues. The V and J ends lost 5 bases and 4 bases respectively, with 14 bases between them. This CDR3 is CASSTGLLGTGELFF. The CDR3 nucleotides read TGTGCCAGCAGTACAGGACTCCTCGGCACCGGGGAGCTGTTTTTT.

This clonotype was seen a single time. Compared with germline, one end of the junction differs, possibly owing to a read error. This chain uses TRBV12-3 or TRBV12-4 with TRBJ2-7; D ambiguous. CDR3 length equals 13 residues. The CDR3: CSSSLGQDYEQYF. The DNA for the CDR3 is TGTTCCAGCAGTTTAGGTCAGGACTACGAGCAGTACTTC.

This sequence joins TRBV6-1 and TRBJ2-2; D uncertain. Trimming removed 10 bases at V and 4 bases at J, with 13 bases between. Germline loops: CDR1 MNHNS, CDR2 SASEGT. The CDR3 runs to 13 residues. The chain's CDR3 is CATTPRATGELFF. CDR3 coding DNA: TGTGCCACAACACCCCGGGCCACCGGGGAGCTGTTTTTT.

Ten or more counts support this clonotype. The chain links TRBV27 to TRBJ2-7, with D possibly being TRBD1 or TRBD2 (5 bases each). This CDR3 contains 14 residues. CDR1 and CDR2 (germline): MNHEY, SMNVEV (reference sequence). V shed 6 bases and J shed 6 bases, with 18 bases lying between them. CDR3 in DNA: TGTGCCAGCAGCTATCAGCCGGGACGAGGCGAGCAGTACTTC. This sequence encodes CASSYQPGRGEQYF.

The table lists this clonotype with many counts. The V and J genes are TRBV6-2 or TRBV6-3 and TRBJ2-7; TRBD1 matches at 9 bases. The germline CDR1 and CDR2 sequences are MNHEY and SVGEGT. Unmatched junction bases numbered 8, after V lost 9 bases and J lost 5 bases. The CDR3 extends over 13 amino acids. The CDR3 nucleotides read TGTGCCAGTAAGCTGGGACAGGGAAACGAGCAGTACTTC. Protein product: CASKLGQGNEQYF.

Concerning this clonotype: A much larger clone lies a single base off, so this may be a read error. The V gene is TRBV3-1, the J gene TRBJ1-2, with 8 bases fitting TRBD1. Per the germline V gene, CDR1 is LGHDT and CDR2 is YNNKEL (reference sequence). CDR3 length: 15 residues. The CDR3 region is CASSLGQGRNYGCTF. DNA of the CDR3: TGTGCCAGCAGCCTCGGACAGGGAAGGAACTATGGCTGCACCTTC.

This clonotype was observed many times. CDR3 region: CASSFLRGQEHGYTF. In nucleotides, the CDR3 is TGTGCCAGCAGCTTTCTCAGGGGGCAAGAACATGGCTACACCTTC. The chain uses TRBV7-9 and TRBJ1-2; TRBD1 aligns across 8 bases. Per the germline V gene, CDR1 is SEHNR and CDR2 is FQNEAQ (reference sequence). The CDR3 is made up of 15 amino acids. The V gene end was trimmed by 3 bases and the J gene end by 6 bases; junction bases not matched to a gene: 9.

In this sample, this clonotype turned up many times. Germline is not matched at one junction end, which may reflect a read error. The J gene is TRBJ2-5, the V gene TRBV6-1; D is undetermined. The CDR3 consists of 14 residues. CDR1 is MNHNS and CDR2 is SASEGT in the germline V gene. CDR3: CASSPVEAQEAQYF. The CDR3, as DNA: TGTGCCAGCAGCCCCGTTGAAGCCCAAGAGGCCCAGTACTTC.